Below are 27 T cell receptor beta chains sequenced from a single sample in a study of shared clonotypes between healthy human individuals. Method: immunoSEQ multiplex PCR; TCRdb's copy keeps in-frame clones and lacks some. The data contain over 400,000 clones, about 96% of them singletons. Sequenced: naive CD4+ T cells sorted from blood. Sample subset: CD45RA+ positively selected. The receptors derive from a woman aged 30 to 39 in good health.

The CDR3 region is CASTQDRDTYEQYF. The CDR3, as DNA: TGTGCCAGCACCCAGGACAGGGACACCTACGAGCAGTACTTC. The chain uses TRBV27 and TRBJ2-7; 8 bases line up with TRBD1. Trimming cost V 7 bases and J 2 bases; bases outside gene matches: 7. Germline V CDR1 and CDR2: MNHEY, SMNVEV (reference sequence). This CDR3 contains 14 residues.

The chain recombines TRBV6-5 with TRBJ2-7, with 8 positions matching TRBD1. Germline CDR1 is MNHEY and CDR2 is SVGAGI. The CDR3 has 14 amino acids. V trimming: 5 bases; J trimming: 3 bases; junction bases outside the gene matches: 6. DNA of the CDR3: TGTGCCAGCAGTACGGACAGGGCGGACTACGAGCAGTACTTC. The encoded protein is CASSTDRADYEQYF.

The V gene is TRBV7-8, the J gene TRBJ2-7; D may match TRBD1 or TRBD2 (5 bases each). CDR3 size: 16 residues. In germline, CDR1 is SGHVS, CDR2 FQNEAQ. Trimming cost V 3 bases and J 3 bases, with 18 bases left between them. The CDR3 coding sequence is TGTGCCAGCAGCTTCGGGACGCCCGGGATTTACTACGAGCAGTACTTC. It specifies CASSFGTPGIYYEQYF.

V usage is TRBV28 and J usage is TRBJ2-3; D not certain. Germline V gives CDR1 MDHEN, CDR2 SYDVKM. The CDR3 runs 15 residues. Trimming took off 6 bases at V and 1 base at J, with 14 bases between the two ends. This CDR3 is CASSPLLRGTDTQYF. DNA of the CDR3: TGTGCCAGCAGCCCCCTCCTTCGGGGCACAGATACGCAGTATTTT. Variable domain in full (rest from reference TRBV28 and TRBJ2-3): DVKVTQSSRYLVKRTGEKVFLECVQDMDHENMFWYRQDPGLGLRLIYFSYDVKMKEKGDIPEGYSVSREKKERFSLILESASTNQTSMYLCASSPLLRGTDTQYFGPGTRLTVL.

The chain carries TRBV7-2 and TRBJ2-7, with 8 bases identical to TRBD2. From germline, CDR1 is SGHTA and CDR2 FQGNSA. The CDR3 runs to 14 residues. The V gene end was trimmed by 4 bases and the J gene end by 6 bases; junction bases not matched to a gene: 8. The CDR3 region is CASSSPGTSREQYF. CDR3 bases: TGTGCCAGCAGCTCTCCCGGGACTAGTCGCGAGCAGTACTTC.

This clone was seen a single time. The CDR3 DNA sequence: TGTGCCAGCAGTTTTGTCGGCTACGAGCAGTACTTC. This translates into CASSFVGYEQYF. This chain connects TRBV28 to TRBJ2-7; D uncertain. Trimming removed 3 bases at V and 3 bases at J, with 6 bases between. The CDR3 has 12 residues. Germline CDR1 is MDHEN and CDR2 is SYDVKM.

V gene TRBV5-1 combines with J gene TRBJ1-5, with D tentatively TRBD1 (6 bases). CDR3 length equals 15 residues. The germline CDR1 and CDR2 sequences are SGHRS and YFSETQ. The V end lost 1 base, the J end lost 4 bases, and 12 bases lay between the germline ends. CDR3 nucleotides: TGCGCCAGCAGCTTGTCAGGGGTCGATAATCAGCCCCAGCATTTT. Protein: CASSLSGVDNQPQHF.

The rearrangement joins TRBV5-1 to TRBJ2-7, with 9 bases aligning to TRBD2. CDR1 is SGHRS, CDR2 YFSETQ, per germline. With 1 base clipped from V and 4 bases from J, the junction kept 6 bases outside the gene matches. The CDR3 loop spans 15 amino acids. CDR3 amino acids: CASSLSGRTSYEQYF. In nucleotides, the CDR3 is TGCGCCAGCAGCTTGAGCGGGAGGACGTCTTACGAGCAGTACTTC. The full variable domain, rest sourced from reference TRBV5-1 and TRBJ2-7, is KAGVTQTPRYLIKTRGQQVTLSCSPISGHRSVSWYQQTPGQGLQFLFEYFSETQRNKGNFPGRFSGRQFSNSRSEMNVSTLELGDSALYLCASSLSGRTSYEQYFGPGTRLTVT.

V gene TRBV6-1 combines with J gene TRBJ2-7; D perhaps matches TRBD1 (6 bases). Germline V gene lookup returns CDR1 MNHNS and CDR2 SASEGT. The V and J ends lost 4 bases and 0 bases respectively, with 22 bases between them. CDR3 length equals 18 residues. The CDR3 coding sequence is TGTGCCAGCAGTGTCCGGGATTTTGGACAGAGGAGCTCCTACGAGCAGTACTTC. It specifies CASSVRDFGQRSSYEQYF.

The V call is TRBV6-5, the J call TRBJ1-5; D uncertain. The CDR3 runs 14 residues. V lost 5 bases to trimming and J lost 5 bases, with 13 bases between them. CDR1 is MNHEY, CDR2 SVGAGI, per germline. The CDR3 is CASSRQVGYQPQHF. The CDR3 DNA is TGTGCCAGCAGTAGGCAGGTGGGCTATCAGCCCCAGCATTTT.

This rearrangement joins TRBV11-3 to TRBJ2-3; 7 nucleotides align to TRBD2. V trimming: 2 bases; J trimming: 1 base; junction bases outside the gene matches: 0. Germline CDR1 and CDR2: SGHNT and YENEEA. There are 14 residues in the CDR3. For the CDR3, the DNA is TGTGCCAGCAGCTTAACTAGCGGCACAGATACGCAGTATTTT. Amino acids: CASSLTSGTDTQYF.

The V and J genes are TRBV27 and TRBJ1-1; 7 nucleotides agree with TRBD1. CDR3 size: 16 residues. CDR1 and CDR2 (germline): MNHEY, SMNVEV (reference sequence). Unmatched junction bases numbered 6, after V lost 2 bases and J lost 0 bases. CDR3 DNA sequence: TGTGCCAGCAGTTTAAGGCAGGGGGTAATGAACACTGAAGCTTTCTTT. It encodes CASSLRQGVMNTEAFF.

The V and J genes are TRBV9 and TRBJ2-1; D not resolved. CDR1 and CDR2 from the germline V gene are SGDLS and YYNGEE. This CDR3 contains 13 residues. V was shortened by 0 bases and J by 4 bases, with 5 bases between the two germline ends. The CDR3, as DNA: TGTGCCAGCAGCGTAGGAGATTACAATGAGCAGTTCTTC. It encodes CASSVGDYNEQFF.

CDR3 in DNA: TGTGCCAGCAGCTTGGAAGTAGTCAATGAGCAGTTCTTC. This codes for CASSLEVVNEQFF. The chain uses TRBV5-4 and TRBJ2-1; D not certain. The CDR3 length is 13 residues. Looked up from germline, CDR1 is SGHNT and CDR2 is YYREEE (reference sequence). The V and J ends lost 0 bases and 6 bases respectively, with 7 bases between them.

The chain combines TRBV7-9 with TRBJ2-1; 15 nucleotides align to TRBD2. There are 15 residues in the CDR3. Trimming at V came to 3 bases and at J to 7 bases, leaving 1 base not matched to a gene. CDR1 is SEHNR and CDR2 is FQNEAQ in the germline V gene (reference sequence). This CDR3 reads CASSFGTSGGNEQFF. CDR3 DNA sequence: TGTGCCAGCAGCTTCGGGACTAGCGGGGGGAATGAGCAGTTCTTC. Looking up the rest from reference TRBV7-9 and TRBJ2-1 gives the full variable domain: DTGVSQNPRHKITKRGQNVTFRCDPISEHNRLYWYRQTLGQGPEFLTYFQNEAQLEKSRLLSDRFSAERPKGSFSTLEIQRTEQGDSAMYLCASSFGTSGGNEQFFGPGTRLTVL.

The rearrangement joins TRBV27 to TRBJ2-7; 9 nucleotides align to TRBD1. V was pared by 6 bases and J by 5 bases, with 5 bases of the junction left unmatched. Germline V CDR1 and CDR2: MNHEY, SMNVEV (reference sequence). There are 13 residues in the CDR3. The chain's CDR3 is CASRPTGGHEQYF. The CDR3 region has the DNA TGTGCCAGCAGACCCACAGGGGGCCACGAGCAGTACTTC.

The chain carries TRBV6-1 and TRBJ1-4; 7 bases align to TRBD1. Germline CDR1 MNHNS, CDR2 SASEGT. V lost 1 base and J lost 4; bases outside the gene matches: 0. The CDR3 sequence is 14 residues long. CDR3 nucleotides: TGTGCCAGCAGTGAAGACAGGGGTAATGAAAAACTGTTTTTT. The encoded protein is CASSEDRGNEKLFF.

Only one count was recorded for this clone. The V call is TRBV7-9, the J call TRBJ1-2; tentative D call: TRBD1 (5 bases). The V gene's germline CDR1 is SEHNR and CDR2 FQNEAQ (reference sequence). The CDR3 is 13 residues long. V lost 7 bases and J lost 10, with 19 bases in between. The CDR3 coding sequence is TGTGCCAGCACCTCTCAGACAGAAGCGTACTACACCTTC. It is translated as CASTSQTEAYYTF.

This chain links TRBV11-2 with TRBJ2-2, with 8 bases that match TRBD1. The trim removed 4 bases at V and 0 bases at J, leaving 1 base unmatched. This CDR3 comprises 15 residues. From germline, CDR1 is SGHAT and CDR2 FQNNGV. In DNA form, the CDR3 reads TGTGCCAGCAGCTGGACAGGGTCGAACACCGGGGAGCTGTTTTTT. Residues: CASSWTGSNTGELFF.

The CDR3 sequence is CASSLEGRDGEKLFF. CDR3 nucleotide sequence: TGCGCCAGCAGCTTGGAGGGGCGGGATGGTGAAAAACTGTTTTTT. The genes are TRBV5-1 and TRBJ1-4; tentative D call: TRBD1 (5 bases). The germline CDR1 and CDR2 sequences are SGHRS and YFSETQ. Trimming stripped 0 bases from V and 7 bases from J, with 13 bases between. CDR3 size: 15 residues.

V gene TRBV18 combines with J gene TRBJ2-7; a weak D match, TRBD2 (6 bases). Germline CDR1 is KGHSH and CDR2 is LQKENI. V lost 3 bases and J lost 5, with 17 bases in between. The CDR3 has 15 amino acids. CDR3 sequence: CASSPLGRSLHEQYF. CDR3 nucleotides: TGTGCCAGCTCACCCCTGGGGAGGTCGTTACACGAGCAGTACTTC.

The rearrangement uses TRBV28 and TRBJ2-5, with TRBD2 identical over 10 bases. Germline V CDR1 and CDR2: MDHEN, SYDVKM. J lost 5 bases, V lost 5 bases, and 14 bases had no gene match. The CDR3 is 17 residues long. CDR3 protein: CASSRGLVSGRMETQYF. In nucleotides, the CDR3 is TGTGCCAGCAGTCGGGGCCTAGTTAGCGGGAGGATGGAGACCCAGTACTTC.

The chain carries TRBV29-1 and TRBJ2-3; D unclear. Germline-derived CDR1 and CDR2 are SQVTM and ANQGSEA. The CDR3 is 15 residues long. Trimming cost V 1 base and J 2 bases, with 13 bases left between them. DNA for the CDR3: TGCAGCGTTGAAGCGGTCGGATTATCCACAGATACGCAGTATTTT. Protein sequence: CSVEAVGLSTDTQYF.

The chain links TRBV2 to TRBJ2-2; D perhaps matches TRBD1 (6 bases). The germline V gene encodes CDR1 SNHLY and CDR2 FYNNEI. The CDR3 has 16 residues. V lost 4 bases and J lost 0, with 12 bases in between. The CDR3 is CASSVTGNANTGELFF. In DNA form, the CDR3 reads TGTGCCAGCAGTGTTACAGGGAACGCGAACACCGGGGAGCTGTTTTTT.

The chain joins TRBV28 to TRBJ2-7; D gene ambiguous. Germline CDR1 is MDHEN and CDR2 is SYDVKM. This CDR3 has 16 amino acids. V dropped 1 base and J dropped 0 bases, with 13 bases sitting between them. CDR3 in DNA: TGTGCCAGCAGTTTATTTGGCGGTTATAGCTCCTACGAGCAGTACTTC. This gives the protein CASSLFGGYSSYEQYF.

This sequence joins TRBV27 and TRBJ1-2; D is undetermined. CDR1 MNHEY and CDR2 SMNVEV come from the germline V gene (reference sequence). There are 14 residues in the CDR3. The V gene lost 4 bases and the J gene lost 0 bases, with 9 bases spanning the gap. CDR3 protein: CASSSPMTNYGYTF. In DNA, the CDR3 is TGTGCCAGCAGTTCCCCCATGACTAACTATGGCTACACCTTC.

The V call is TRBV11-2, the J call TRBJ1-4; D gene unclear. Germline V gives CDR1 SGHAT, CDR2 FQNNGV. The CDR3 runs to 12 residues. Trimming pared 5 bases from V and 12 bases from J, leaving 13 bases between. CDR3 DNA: TGTGCCAGCAGCCCGTTGGGCTCTGAACTGTTTTTT. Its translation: CASSPLGSELFF.